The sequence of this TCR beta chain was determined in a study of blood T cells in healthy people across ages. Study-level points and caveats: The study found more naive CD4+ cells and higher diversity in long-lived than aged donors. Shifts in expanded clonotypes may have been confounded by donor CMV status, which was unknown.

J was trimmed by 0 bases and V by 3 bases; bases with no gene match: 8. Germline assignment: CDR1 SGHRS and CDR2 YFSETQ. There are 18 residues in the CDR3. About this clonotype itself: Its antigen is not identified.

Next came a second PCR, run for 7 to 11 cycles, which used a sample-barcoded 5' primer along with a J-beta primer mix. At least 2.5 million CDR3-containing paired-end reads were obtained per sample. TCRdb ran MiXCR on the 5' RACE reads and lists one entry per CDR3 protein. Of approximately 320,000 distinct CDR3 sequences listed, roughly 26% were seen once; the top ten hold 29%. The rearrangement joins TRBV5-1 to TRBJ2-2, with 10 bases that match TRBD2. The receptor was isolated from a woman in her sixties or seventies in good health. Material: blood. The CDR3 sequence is CASSWTLGLATNTGELFF. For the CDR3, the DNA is TGCGCCAGCAGCTGGACGCTGGGACTAGCGACGAACACCGGGGAGCTGTTTTTT.